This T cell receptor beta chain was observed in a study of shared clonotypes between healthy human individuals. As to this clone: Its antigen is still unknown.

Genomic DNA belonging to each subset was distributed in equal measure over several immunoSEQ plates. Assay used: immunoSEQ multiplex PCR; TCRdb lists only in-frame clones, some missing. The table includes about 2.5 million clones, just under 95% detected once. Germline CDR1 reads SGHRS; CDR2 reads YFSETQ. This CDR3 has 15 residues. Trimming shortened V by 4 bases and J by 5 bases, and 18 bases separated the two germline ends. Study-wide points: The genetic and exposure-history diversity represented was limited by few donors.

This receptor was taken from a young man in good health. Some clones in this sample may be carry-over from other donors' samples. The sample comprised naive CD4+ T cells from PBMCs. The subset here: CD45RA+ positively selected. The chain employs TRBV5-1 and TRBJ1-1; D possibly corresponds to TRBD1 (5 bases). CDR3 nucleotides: TGCGCCAGCAGCCCCCTGGCGGGGGTGAGGACTGAAGCTTTCTTT. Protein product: CASSPLAGVRTEAFF.